A single sample gave rise to the 2 T cell receptor beta chains below, sequenced in a study of blood T cell repertoires in COVID-19. Here immunoSEQ multiplex PCR was the method, and the copy in TCRdb shows in-frame clones only, minus some. Among about 200,000 clones, roughly 85% were seen once, and the ten largest hold about 19%. Material for sequencing was PBMCs or T cells enriched from blood (not recorded which). These receptors were taken from a man in his forties who had recovered from COVID-19.

The genes are TRBV2 and TRBJ1-3; D ambiguous. Deletions cut 5 bases from V and 0 bases from J, with 5 bases between. Per germline, CDR1 SNHLY and CDR2 FYNNEI. The CDR3 spans 13 residues. In DNA form, the CDR3 reads TGTGCCAGCAGTACCTACTCTGGAAACACCATATATTTT. Translated, it gives CASSTYSGNTIYF.

This chain uses TRBV11-1 with TRBJ2-4; 10 bases line up with TRBD2. Germline assignment: CDR1 SGHAT and CDR2 FQDESV (reference sequence). With V trimmed by 4 bases and J by 6 bases, 6 bases remained unmatched. The CDR3 is made up of 15 amino acids. The CDR3, as DNA: TGTGCCAGCAGCTCGCTAGCGGGAGCTCCAAACATTCAGTACTTC. Its protein product is CASSSLAGAPNIQYF.